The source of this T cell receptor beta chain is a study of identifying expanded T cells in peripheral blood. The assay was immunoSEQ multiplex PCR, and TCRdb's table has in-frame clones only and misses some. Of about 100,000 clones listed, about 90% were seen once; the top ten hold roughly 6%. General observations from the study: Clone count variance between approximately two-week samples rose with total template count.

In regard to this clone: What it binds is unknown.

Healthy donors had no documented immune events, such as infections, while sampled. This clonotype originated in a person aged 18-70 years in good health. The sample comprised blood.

The CDR3 region is CASSLKGTVWDRSGANVLTF. The CDR3 region has the DNA TGTGCCAGCAGCTTAAAGGGGACAGTTTGGGACCGCTCTGGGGCCAACGTCCTGACTTTC. V and J are TRBV7-3 and TRBJ2-6, with 7 bases aligning to TRBD1. This CDR3 spans 20 amino acids. Germline V gene data show CDR1 as SGHTA and CDR2 as FQGTGA. V lost 1 base, J lost 0 bases, and 12 bases stayed unmatched.